Shown below are 9 T cell receptor beta chains from a single sample sequenced in a study of cytomegalovirus exposure and HLA in healthy donors (dated by TCRdb to the late 2010s). Libraries were constructed by the immunoSEQ multiplex PCR assay. The multiplex PCR relied on a mix of 60 forward primers for TCR Vbeta segments and 13 reverse primers for TCR Jbeta segments. TCRdb retrieved this table from immuneACCESS and kept in-frame rearrangements only. Not all clones are present; in checked studies, unresolved V genes account for under half, and no reason is known for the remainder. This sample is represented by some 77,000 clones; roughly 80% of them were singletons. The top ten hold 22% of the sample. Sequenced material: PBMCs. The receptors were sampled from a woman in her thirties or forties in good health and CMV-seropositive.

This clone was recorded a few times. The V and J genes are TRBV2 and TRBJ2-1; 7 bases map to TRBD2. The CDR3 runs to 12 residues. The junction had 5 bases not matched to a gene; V was cut back by 6 bases and J by 9 bases. The germline CDR1 and CDR2 sequences are SNHLY and FYNNEI. CDR3 nucleotide sequence: TGTGCCAGCAGCCGGCTAGCGGTTGAGCAGTTCTTC. This encodes CASSRLAVEQFF.

This sequence joins TRBV2 and TRBJ2-1, with TRBD2 identical over 9 bases. The CDR3 runs 15 residues. Germline V lookup: CDR1 SNHLY, CDR2 FYNNEI. The junction had 10 bases not matched to a gene; V was cut back by 6 bases and J by 7 bases. CDR3 DNA sequence: TGTGCCAGCAGACGGAGGGCTAGCGGGGATAATGAGCAGTTCTTC. It is translated as CASRRRASGDNEQFF.

The chain has TRBV5-1 and TRBJ1-1; D is unresolved. Trimming took 5 bases from V and 0 from J, leaving 8 bases between them. Germline assignment: CDR1 SGHRS and CDR2 YFSETQ. The CDR3 sequence is 13 residues long. CDR3 bases: TGCGCCAGCAGTCAGGACTTGAACACTGAAGCTTTCTTT. Translating it yields CASSQDLNTEAFF.

V usage is TRBV18 and J usage is TRBJ1-5, with unresolved D. The CDR3 consists of 13 residues. Germline V gene sequence: CDR1 KGHSH, CDR2 LQKENI. Trimming removed 2 bases at V and 1 base at J, with 3 bases between. CDR3 protein: CASSPGSNQPQHF. CDR3 sequence (DNA): TGTGCCAGCTCACCAGGCAGCAATCAGCCCCAGCATTTT.

The rearrangement joins TRBV7-2 to TRBJ1-2; a possible D gene is TRBD1 (6 bases). This CDR3 region has 14 residues. Looked up from germline, CDR1 is SGHTA and CDR2 is FQGNSA. Trimming shortened V by 5 bases and J by 8 bases, and 18 bases separated the two germline ends. CDR3 sequence (DNA): TGTGCCAGCAGCCCTCCTGGGGGGGCTAGGGGCTACACCTTC. This gives the protein CASSPPGGARGYTF.

The rearrangement links TRBV5-1 to TRBJ1-1, with D perhaps matching TRBD1 (5 bases). Between the trimmed V and J ends, which lost 4 bases and 6 bases, there was a span of 16 bases. The CDR3 loop spans 14 amino acids. The germline CDR1 and CDR2 sequences are SGHRS and YFSETQ. CDR3 nucleotides: TGCGCCAGCAGCCCAGTGGGCAGGGTCGCTGAAGCTTTCTTT. It translates to CASSPVGRVAEAFF.

The chain uses TRBV7-9 and TRBJ2-5, with D possibly TRBD1 on 6 matching bases. The DNA end lines up better with TRBJ2-7; the J call may be wrong. The CDR3 covers 16 residues. The germline V gene has CDR1 SEHNR and CDR2 FQNEAQ (reference sequence). CDR3 sequence: CASSSHRDPYRYEQYF. CDR3 sequence (DNA): TGTGCCAGCAGCTCTCACAGGGACCCCTACCGATACGAGCAGTACTTC.

J is TRBJ1-6 and V is TRBV5-1; TRBD1 matches 8 bases. There are 17 residues in the CDR3. Trimming cost V 4 bases and J 9 bases; bases outside gene matches: 15. CDR1 and CDR2 from the germline V gene are SGHRS and YFSETQ. CDR3 sequence: CASSEGTGPARTSPLHF. The CDR3, as DNA: TGCGCCAGCAGCGAAGGGACAGGCCCAGCCAGGACTTCACCCCTCCACTTT.

The CDR3 is CASSRDRVGGEQYF. CDR3 nucleotides: TGTGCCAGCAGTCGGGACAGGGTAGGTGGCGAGCAGTACTTC. The chain employs TRBV5-6 and TRBJ2-7; 9 bases line up with TRBD1. The V and J ends lost 5 bases and 6 bases, in that order; junction bases with no gene match: 9. The germline V gene encodes CDR1 SGHDT and CDR2 YYEEEE. This CDR3 spans 14 amino acids.